Listed below are T cell receptor beta chains from one sample, sequenced in a study of T cell repertoires in cytomegalovirus infection. TCRdb re-called the reads through MiXCR, storing one row per CDR3 protein. Of about half a million distinct CDR3 sequences in the sample, more than 40% are singletons; the top ten hold approximately 40%. Their specific antigens are unknown. The input for sequencing was cultured PBMCs, taken from culture after CMV antigen stimulation. These receptors all come from a human donor in good health (CMV status not recorded). Some clones in this sample may be carry-over from other donors' samples. Each CDR3 is given with its conserved first and last residue. Each record gives: clone size, J gene, V gene, CDR3 length, D gene, CDR3 DNA, CDR3 protein. The D gene is left open where the match is weak. Size tells how often a clone was seen (once, few, many) or the class of an expanded clone, and some rows leave it out.

NA,TRBJ2-1,TRBV10-3,14,TRBD2,TGTGCCATCCACCCAGCGGGGGCAAGCAATGAGCAGTTCTTC,CAIHPAGASNEQFF
NA,TRBJ2-7,TRBV28,15,NA,TGTGCCAGCAGTTTATCTCCCAGGGTCATCCACGAGCAGTACTTC,CASSLSPRVIHEQYF
NA,TRBJ2-3,TRBV12-5,14,TRBD1,TGTGCTAGTGGTTTTTTGGACAGGACAGATACGCAGTATTTT,CASGFLDRTDTQYF
NA,TRBJ2-7,TRBV2,14,TRBD1,TGTGCCAGCAGTTCCGGGACAGGGGATGCCGAGCAGTACTTC,CASSSGTGDAEQYF
NA,TRBJ2-1,TRBV2,14,TRBD2,TGTGCCAGCAGTGATATAGCGGGTTCGAATGAGCAGTTCTTC,CASSDIAGSNEQFF
NA,TRBJ2-1,TRBV6-2/TRBV6-3,18,TRBD2,TGTGCCACCACGGGAGCTAGCGGGGGTAGGGTCCCCTACAATGAGCAGTTCTTC,CATTGASGGRVPYNEQFF
few,TRBJ1-2,TRBV7-8,14,NA,TGTGCCAGCAGCTTAGTATTTCGTTTGGATGGCTACACCTTC,CASSLVFRLDGYTF
NA,TRBJ2-3,TRBV7-2,15,TRBD2,TGTGCCAGCAGCTATCAAGCGGGAGGAACAGATACGCAGTATTTT,CASSYQAGGTDTQYF
NA,TRBJ2-7,TRBV27,14,TRBD2,TGTGCCAGCACCCAGACTAGCGGCTCCTACGAGCAGTACTTC,CASTQTSGSYEQYF
NA,TRBJ2-7,TRBV7-6,12,NA,TGTGCCAGCAGCGGGCCAGACTACGAGCAGTACTTC,CASSGPDYEQYF
once,TRBJ1-2,TRBV6-8,11,NA,TGTGCCAGCAGGGGAGAGGGTGGCTACACCTTC,CASRGEGGYTF
NA,TRBJ2-5,TRBV7-4,16,TRBD2,TGTGCCAGCAGCTTAGCTCAACTAGCGGGACAAGAGACCCAGTACTTC,CASSLAQLAGQETQYF
NA,TRBJ2-5,TRBV7-9,16,NA,TGTGCCAGCAGCTTAAGGGCAGGGAAGTACCAAGAGACCCAGTACTTC,CASSLRAGKYQETQYF
few,TRBJ2-7,TRBV7-2,13,TRBD2,TGTGCCAGCAGCTCCACCGCGGGGGAAGCTCAGTACTTC,CASSSTAGEAQYF
NA,TRBJ2-7,TRBV6-6,13,NA,TGTGCCAGCAGTTACGGAGACACCTACGAGCAGTACTTC,CASSYGDTYEQYF
NA,TRBJ1-2,TRBV27,15,TRBD1,TGTGCCAGCAGTTTATCCCGGGACAGGGAACGGGGCTACACCTTC,CASSLSRDRERGYTF
NA,TRBJ1-1,TRBV11-1,15,TRBD1,TGTGCCAGCAGCTTATCAGGTGACAGGGCAAGAGGGGCTTTCTTT,CASSLSGDRARGAFF
NA,TRBJ1-2,TRBV20-1,12,NA,TGCAGTGCTAGAGATCCCGATACCGGCTACACCTTC,CSARDPDTGYTF
few,TRBJ2-3,TRBV7-2,18,TRBD2,TGTGCCAGCAGCCCACTCCGTAGCGCGGGGGAGCACACAGATACGCAGTATTTT,CASSPLRSAGEHTDTQYF
once,TRBJ2-1,TRBV12-3/TRBV12-4,13,NA,TGTGCCAGCAGTCCTGGACAAATCAATGAGCAGTTCTTC,CASSPGQINEQFF